This T cell receptor (beta chain) was retrieved from a study of OX40 agonist ivuxolimab in advanced cancers. About the research overall: Patients received ivuxolimab, an intravenous treatment, every 2 weeks at 0.01 to 10 mg/kg. The study, taken as a whole, reports: Clonal expansion was seen in CD4+ and CD8+ blood T cells by week 6 at 0.1 to 3.0 mg/kg. The specificity for antigen of the expanded peripheral T cells was not determined.

The germline CDR1 and CDR2 sequences are MGHRA and YSYEKL. The CDR3 loop spans 13 amino acids. V shed 3 bases and J shed 2 bases, with 8 bases lying between them. The repertoire was sequenced with immunoSEQ multiplex PCR; TCRdb's copy has only in-frame clones and lacks some. The profile shows 20,000 to 25,000 clones, around 80% of them singletons. With respect to this clone: Its specificity is not known.

The sequence was collected from an adult with an advanced solid tumor such as melanoma, head and neck, liver or kidney cancer. The source material was CD4+ or CD8+ T cells sorted from blood, sampled in a trial of the OX40 agonist ivuxolimab. This sequence joins TRBV4-1 and TRBJ2-7; D possibly corresponds to TRBD1 (6 bases). CDR3 coding DNA: TGCGCCAGCAGCCAGGGGGCCACCTACGAGCAGTACTTC. It yields the protein CASSQGATYEQYF.